The clone carrying this T cell receptor (beta chain) was picked up a small number of times. Its matching antigen is unknown. Treatment defined: roughly 10-day PBMC culture with coronavirus spike peptide pools or control peptides (ViraFEST assay). Samples of CD4+ T cells were obtained from the unexposed donor before the COVID-19 pandemic (2011-2018). Using peptide pools, antigen-specific T cells were expanded in ViraFEST before TCRs were sequenced. Subject to cell availability, CD4+ T cells from unexposed donors were probed with SARS-CoV-2 S/N and four cold-coronavirus spikes. This sample is drawn from a study of vaccination and CD4 T cells after COVID-19. The V and J ends lost 0 bases and 8 bases respectively, with 13 bases between them. The CDR3 is 14 amino acids. Germline lookup yields CDR1 LNHDA and CDR2 SQIVND (reference sequence). Study results and limitations: Convalescent patients had 304 of 307 vaccine-specific clones showing spike mono-reactivity.

Scientists ran DNA taken from cultured CD4+ T cells through the Oncomine TCR Beta short-read assay for sequencing. TCRdb re-called the PCR reads through MiXCR, storing one row per CDR3 protein. The sample lists some 6,500 distinct CDR3 sequences, less than 55% occurring once. The material sequenced was CD4+ T cells from blood, cultured in vitro. The gene calls are TRBV19 and TRBJ1-2; perhaps TRBD1 as D (5 bases). This TCR came from a human donor in good health. CDR3 sequence reads: CASSIEGTRFGYTF. The CDR3 nucleotides read TGTGCCAGTAGTATAGAAGGGACCCGCTTCGGCTACACCTTC.